This TCR beta chain was captured in a study of shared clonotypes between healthy human individuals (TCRdb year 2020). Study-wide context: The cohort included three men and two women between 18 and 49 years of age. For each donor, CD4 naive and CD4 memory were each given three plates, CD8 naive was given two plates, and CD8 memory was given one plate. To estimate repertoire size and how much clonotype sharing occurs between individuals, the study deeply sequenced the blood TCR repertoires of about 5 healthy adults. Libraries were prepared and TCR repertoires were sequenced by different laboratories using diverse techniques, in order to increase sequencing depth and limit assay-specific biases. Each donor's leukapheresis produced roughly between about 0.8 and 8.9 billion PBMCs.

What the study reported, not specific to this receptor: Larger estimated clonotype richness was generally found for naive subsets than for memory subsets. The genetic and exposure-history diversity represented was limited by the small number of donors. Rarefaction of sorted-subset datasets indicated incomplete sequencing despite the large sequencing depth. Pairwise subsampling indicated that sequencing depth was expected to affect the degree of clonotype sharing among donors. Compared with non-shared clonotypes, clonotypes shared by all four sorted-subset donors had higher generation probabilities. Sharing across a handful of donors was observed for about 5% of naive CD4, 3% to 3.5% of naive CD8, about 2.3% of memory CD4, and around 0.4% of memory CD8 clonotypes. Sampling was limited to blood, and TCR repertoires in tissue likely differ from TCR repertoires in blood.

Comment on this clone: Which antigen it targets is not known. The input lacks base qualities; no much larger clone sits a single base away.

For CDR1 and CDR2, the germline V gene (reference sequence) lists LNHDA and SQIVND. Reading from cysteine to phenylalanine, the CDR3 counts 14 amino acids. Solely the CDR3 DNA is kept, with 42 bases framed from the first base. The junction shows trimming of 5 bases on V and 9 bases on J, plus 17 bases between the germline ends. Healthy HIV-negative adults with no recently reported acute infections or vaccinations were included as donors. Every donor was a Caucasian adult living in Nashville, Tennessee, USA. CD4+ T cells were enriched by magnetic negative selection; naive cells were then positively selected on CD45RA, and the negative fraction formed the memory subset. After blood collection by leukapheresis, PBMCs were isolated using Ficoll-Histopaque density gradient centrifugation and then cryopreserved in the vapor phase of liquid nitrogen. Purity and quantity of every magnetically sorted T cell population were checked by analytical flow cytometry. Genomic DNA was isolated from each sorted fraction and quantified by UV absorbance on a Nanodrop 2000c.

TCR CDR3 regions were amplified from genomic DNA by multiplex PCR using the deep immunoSEQ assay. Genomic DNA extracted from each cell subset was distributed evenly over all wells of several immunoSEQ 96-well plates, and each plate served as one replicate. Each replicate PCR for sorted subsets received about 210 ng genomic DNA, equal to 30,000 or so T cell genomes. Purified libraries were quantified with a Qubit 3.0 fluorometer, sized on a Bioanalyzer 2100, and re-quantified with the KAPA Library Quantification kit. Each immunoSEQ 96-well plate was sequenced on its own single-read 150-cycle Illumina NextSeq 550 flow cell. As for how the authors treated the data: Because only junctional sequences without quality scores were contained in the immunoSEQ output, filtering matching that applied to full-length reads could not be performed. To assign V/J genes and CDR3, sequences were annotated against IMGT germline references using PyIR, a Python wrapper for IgBLAST v1.9. Reads with weak V/J assignments (E-value above 1e-6), missing CDR3, stop codons, out-of-frame junctions, or ambiguous translated residues were removed. A V3J clonotype was defined by an identical inferred V gene, J gene, and CDR3 amino acid sequence. To compute the percentage overlap between repertoires, the number of shared unique clonotypes was divided by the size of the smaller repertoire. Richness of each repertoire was evaluated using RTK rarefaction, the Chao1 estimator, and Recon v2.1 estimates of unobserved clonotypes. OLGA was used to compute generation probabilities for all TCRbeta clonotypes that the gDNA method yielded from a handful of donors. Held by TCRdb, this immuneACCESS table contains in-frame sequences only and omits some clones. Under half of the omission traces to an unresolved V gene where checked; the cause of the rest is unknown. The V and J calls and clone size are taken from that table; D and trimming were inferred from the DNA. For this sample the table gives about 2.4 million clones, of which over 85% were detected only once. The ten largest clones add up to roughly 0.39% of the sample.

The specimen was naive CD4+ T cells from PBMCs. The cell subset or site label on this specimen signifies: CD45RA+ positively selected. The sequence was collected from a man between 18 and 29 years old in good health. Some clones in this sample may be carry-over from other donors' samples. The sequence joins TRBV19 to TRBJ1-5; TRBD1 is a possible D gene, resting on 5 matching bases. The CDR3 region: CASSRTGLRAPQHF. The DNA sequence follows: TGTGCCAGTAGTCGCACAGGACTACGGGCGCCCCAGCATTTT.